What follows describes a single T cell receptor beta chain. The antigen is undetermined. This sample was included in a study of vaccination effects on CD4 cells after COVID-19. Study overall: Post-vaccine samples followed the second dose by a median of 72 days.

Germline CDR1 is MNHEY and CDR2 is SMNVEV (reference sequence). The V and J ends lost 0 bases and 6 bases respectively, with 15 bases between them. This CDR3 has 17 amino acids. Clones were sequenced by immunoSEQ multiplex PCR, and TCRdb holds only the in-frame ones, with some missing. The data contain tens of thousands of clones, less than 80% of them singletons. Subsequent to a culture period of 10 to 11 days, CD4+ T cells were isolated. Two-dose vaccination with either BNT162b2 or mRNA-1273 was given to the participants. Each culture had half its medium swapped for IL-2 medium on days 3 and 7. The source material was CD4+ T cells from PBMCs cultured without peptide, sampled after COVID-19 vaccination. The sequence came from a human donor who received a COVID-19 vaccine. The rearrangement uses TRBV27 and TRBJ1-6; D call uncertain. CDR3 in amino acids: CASSLSPGGGSNSPLHF. In DNA, the CDR3 is TGTGCCAGCAGTTTATCTCCAGGAGGCGGTAGTAATTCACCCCTCCACTTT.